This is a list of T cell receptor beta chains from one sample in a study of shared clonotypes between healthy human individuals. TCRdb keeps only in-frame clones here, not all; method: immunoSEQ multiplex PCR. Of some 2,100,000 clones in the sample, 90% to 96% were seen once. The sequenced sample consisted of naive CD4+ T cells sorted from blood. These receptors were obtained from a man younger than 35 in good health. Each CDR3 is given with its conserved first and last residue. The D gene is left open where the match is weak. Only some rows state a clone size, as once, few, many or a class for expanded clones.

DNA: TGTGCCAGCAGCTTACTCTACGAGCAGTACTTC; CDR3: CASSLLYEQYF; size: few; length: 11; D: NA; J: TRBJ2-7; V: TRBV11-2
DNA: TGTGCCAGCAGTGAAGCAGTTTATCAGCCCCAGCATTTT; CDR3: CASSEAVYQPQHF; size: NA; length: 13; D: NA; J: TRBJ1-5; V: TRBV2
DNA: TGTGCCAGCAGTTTAGGCCCGGGACAGGGAGGCACTGAAGCTTTCTTT; CDR3: CASSLGPGQGGTEAFF; size: NA; length: 16; D: TRBD1; J: TRBJ1-1; V: TRBV27
DNA: TGTGCCAGCAGTTTACGCAGGGAGAATTCACCCCTCCACTTT; CDR3: CASSLRRENSPLHF; size: NA; length: 14; D: NA; J: TRBJ1-6; V: TRBV27
DNA: TGTGCCAGCAGCCGATGGGGAGGGGACAATCAGCCCCAGCATTTT; CDR3: CASSRWGGDNQPQHF; size: NA; length: 15; D: NA; J: TRBJ1-5; V: TRBV11-2
DNA: TGTGCCAGCAGCTTAGGAGCGGGGGGTTACAATGAGCAGTTCTTC; CDR3: CASSLGAGGYNEQFF; size: NA; length: 15; D: TRBD2; J: TRBJ2-1; V: TRBV7-2
DNA: TGTGCCTGGAGCATTACAGGTGCCAACTATGGCTACACCTTC; CDR3: CAWSITGANYGYTF; size: NA; length: 14; D: NA; J: TRBJ1-2; V: TRBV30
DNA: TGTGCCAGCAGCCAAGATGAAGGGATTCGCGAAAAACTGTTTTTT; CDR3: CASSQDEGIREKLFF; size: NA; length: 15; D: NA; J: TRBJ1-4; V: TRBV4-2
DNA: TGTGCCAGCAGCCAAGACTGGCCACAGGGTGGAGAAAAACTGTTTTTT; CDR3: CASSQDWPQGGEKLFF; size: NA; length: 16; D: NA; J: TRBJ1-4; V: TRBV4-2
DNA: TGTGCCAGCAGCTTACAAGTGACAGGGGTTGCAGATACGCAGTATTTT; CDR3: CASSLQVTGVADTQYF; size: NA; length: 16; D: TRBD1; J: TRBJ2-3; V: TRBV7-9
DNA: TGCAGCGTTGACAGGAACTATGGCTACACCTTC; CDR3: CSVDRNYGYTF; size: NA; length: 11; D: NA; J: TRBJ1-2; V: TRBV29-1
DNA: TGTGCCAGCAGCTATCAGCTTGCCGGGGAGCTGTTTTTT; CDR3: CASSYQLAGELFF; size: NA; length: 13; D: NA; J: TRBJ2-2; V: TRBV7-2
DNA: TGTGCCAGCAGTGAACGGCGGGGGCAGTTCTTC; CDR3: CASSERRGQFF; size: NA; length: 11; D: NA; J: TRBJ2-1; V: TRBV6-1
DNA: TGTGCCAGCAGCCAAGTTGAGTTGAATTCACCCCTCCACTTT; CDR3: CASSQVELNSPLHF; size: NA; length: 14; D: NA; J: TRBJ1-6; V: TRBV4-2
DNA: TGTGCCAGCAGCCCCGGGACAGGGTTCACAGATACGCAGTATTTT; CDR3: CASSPGTGFTDTQYF; size: NA; length: 15; D: TRBD1; J: TRBJ2-3; V: TRBV5-4
DNA: TGTGCCAGCAGCGGGACAGGGGTGGCCAATGAGCAGTTCTTC; CDR3: CASSGTGVANEQFF; size: NA; length: 14; D: TRBD1; J: TRBJ2-1; V: TRBV5-6
DNA: TGTGCCAGCAGCTTCGCAGGAGCAACTAATGAAAAACTGTTTTTT; CDR3: CASSFAGATNEKLFF; size: NA; length: 15; D: NA; J: TRBJ1-4; V: TRBV11-2
DNA: TGTGCCAGCTCACTCATAGGAGGCTACACCTTC; CDR3: CASSLIGGYTF; size: NA; length: 11; D: NA; J: TRBJ1-2; V: TRBV18
DNA: TGCGCCAGCAGCTCAACTTCACAGAACACCGGGGAGCTGTTTTTT; CDR3: CASSSTSQNTGELFF; size: few; length: 15; D: NA; J: TRBJ2-2; V: TRBV5-1
DNA: TGTGCCAGCAGCCCCGGGACAGGGGATGGTAGGGAGCAGTACTTC; CDR3: CASSPGTGDGREQYF; size: once; length: 15; D: TRBD1; J: TRBJ2-7; V: TRBV2
DNA: TGTGCCAGCAGTCGCGGGGTCACCTCCTACAATGAGCAGTTCTTC; CDR3: CASSRGVTSYNEQFF; size: NA; length: 15; D: NA; J: TRBJ2-1; V: TRBV25-1